Listed below are T cell receptor beta chains from one sample, sequenced in a study of regulatory T cells in long-lasting Graves disease. TCRdb passed the multiplex PCR reads through MiXCR, listing each CDR3 protein once. The sample holds about 470,000 distinct CDR3 sequences, 20% to 25% seen once. Here the sequenced sample was peripheral blood mononuclear cells (PBMCs), taken when the disease was refractory, from a patient treated with antithyroid drugs. All receptors derive from a female donor with Graves disease. Each CDR3 is given with its conserved first and last residue. The D gene is left open where the match is weak. Clone size is given for some rows only: seen once, a few or many times, or a class if the clone is expanded.

size,D,length,J,V,DNA,CDR3
few,-,13,TRBJ1-2,TRBV7-3,TGTGCCAGCAGCTTAAAAATGCGGGAGGGCTACACCTTC,CASSLKMREGYTF
many,-,13,TRBJ2-7,TRBV6-1,TGTGCCAGCAGTGAAAAAAGTCGGGGCGAGCAGTACTTC,CASSEKSRGEQYF
few,-,15,TRBJ2-7,TRBV18,TGTGCCAGCTCACTTTCCCCCGGGACCTCCGGGGAGCAGTACTTC,CASSLSPGTSGEQYF
-,TRBD2,14,TRBJ2-1,TRBV20-1,TGCAGTGCTTCGACTAGCGGGAGATGGAATGAGCAGTTCTTC,CSASTSGRWNEQFF
few,-,14,TRBJ1-6,TRBV27,TGTGCCAGCAGGGGACTCTCTGAGAATTCACCCCTCCACTTT,CASRGLSENSPLHF
many,-,12,TRBJ1-1,TRBV10-3,TGTGCCATCAGGACCACCGACACTGAAGCTTTCTTT,CAIRTTDTEAFF
-,TRBD1,16,TRBJ2-1,TRBV4-1,TGCGCCAGCAGCCCACACAGGGGAACCTACTACAATGAGCAGTTCTTC,CASSPHRGTYYNEQFF
many,TRBD1,14,TRBJ2-7,TRBV6-1,TGTGCCAGCACCGGCCCGACAGGGGGGGACGAGCAGTACTTC,CASTGPTGGDEQYF
few,-,13,TRBJ2-2,TRBV29-1,TGCAGCGTTCTGCGAGGGGGGGCCGGGGAGCTGTTTTTT,CSVLRGGAGELFF
-,-,13,TRBJ2-3,TRBV7-7,TGTGCTAGCAGAGCGATTAGCACAGATACGCAGTATTTT,CASRAISTDTQYF
many,-,16,TRBJ2-5,TRBV7-2,TGTGCCAGCAGCTTAGTCCCCCGCGGGTATGAAGAGACCCAGTACTTC,CASSLVPRGYEETQYF
-,TRBD1,16,TRBJ2-3,TRBV3-1,TGTGCCAGCAGCCCGGGGACAGGGGGCGGAACAGATACGCAGTATTTT,CASSPGTGGGTDTQYF
-,TRBD1,17,TRBJ1-4,TRBV18,TGTGCCAGCTCACCACCTCTCAGGGGGCGAGCTAATGAAAAACTGTTTTTT,CASSPPLRGRANEKLFF
-,-,15,TRBJ1-2,TRBV6-1,TGTGCCAGCAGTGAAACAGGGCTCGCTAACTATGGCTACACCTTC,CASSETGLANYGYTF
-,-,13,TRBJ1-1,TRBV15,TGTGCCACCAGCAGAGATCGGAGCGCCCGGGCTTTCTTT,CATSRDRSARAFF
-,TRBD1,15,TRBJ1-2,TRBV12-3/TRBV12-4,TGTGCCAGCAGTCGAATTACAGGGGGAACTTCGGGCTACACCTTC,CASSRITGGTSGYTF
-,-,12,TRBJ2-1,TRBV10-3,TGTGCCATCAGTGAGAGCGGCAATGAGCAGTTCTTC,CAISESGNEQFF
-,-,15,TRBJ2-1,TRBV20-1,TGCAGTGCGCGAGGTGGCGCCTTACTGCTCAATGAGCAGTTCTTC,CSARGGALLLNEQFF
few,-,15,TRBJ2-7,TRBV7-8,TGTGCCAGCAGCTATTCTGTGGGAGCAGCCTACGAGCAGTACTTC,CASSYSVGAAYEQYF
few,-,14,TRBJ2-7,TRBV3-1,TGTGCCAGCAGCCGAGTTGGGGGATCCTACGAGCAGTACTTC,CASSRVGGSYEQYF
many,-,13,TRBJ1-2,TRBV11-2,TGTGCCAGCAGCTCGTATATGGCGCTTGGCTACACCTTC,CASSSYMALGYTF
few,-,18,TRBJ1-6,TRBV30,TGTGCCTGGACCGCCTGGGTCCCGACCCCCGATAATAATTCACCCCTCCACTTT,CAWTAWVPTPDNNSPLHF
many,TRBD2,13,TRBJ2-7,TRBV20-1,TGCAGTCTACTAGCGGGAGGTGACTACGAGCAGTACTTC,CSLLAGGDYEQYF
few,-,17,TRBJ2-6,TRBV7-3,TGTGCCAGCAGCTTGGCCCTCCTGGGCACTGGGGCCAACGTCCTGACTTTC,CASSLALLGTGANVLTF
-,-,16,TRBJ2-6,TRBV5-8,TGTGCCAGCAGCTTAGAAGTGGGGCCCGGGGCCAACGTCCTGACTTTC,CASSLEVGPGANVLTF
many,-,14,TRBJ1-2,TRBV2,TGTGCCAGCAGTAAAATGGAGACTAACTATGGCTACACCTTC,CASSKMETNYGYTF
-,-,16,TRBJ2-1,TRBV28,TGTGCCAGCAGCCTTACAGGAGCGCCGGGCTACAATGAGCAGTTCTTC,CASSLTGAPGYNEQFF
many,TRBD2,15,TRBJ2-7,TRBV27,TGTGCCAGCAGCCCCAAGCTAGCGGGTTCCTACGAGCAGTACTTC,CASSPKLAGSYEQYF
many,-,15,TRBJ1-6,TRBV27,TGTGCCAGCCGTATAACGGGGTTCACAAATTCACCCCTCCACTTT,CASRITGFTNSPLHF
many,TRBD2,15,TRBJ2-7,TRBV6-1,TGTGCCAGCAACCTGAGGGGGACTAGCGGATACGAGCAGTACTTC,CASNLRGTSGYEQYF
once,TRBD1,16,TRBJ1-5,TRBV24-1,TGTGCCACCAGTGACGGGACAGGGGGGGGCAATCAGCCCCAGCATTTT,CATSDGTGGGNQPQHF
few,-,13,TRBJ2-7,TRBV30,TGTGCCTGGAGTGGACAGCACAATTACGAGCAGTACTTC,CAWSGQHNYEQYF
-,TRBD1,13,TRBJ1-1,TRBV29-1,TGCAGCGTCGCAACAGGGGGCTTCACTGAAGCTTTCTTT,CSVATGGFTEAFF
many,-,14,TRBJ2-7,TRBV28,TGTGCCAGCAGTTTTTTCGGGAGCGGCTACGAGCAGTACTTC,CASSFFGSGYEQYF
many,TRBD2,15,TRBJ2-5,TRBV20-1,TGCAGTGCTACCAGGACTAGCGGCTACCAAGAGACCCAGTACTTC,CSATRTSGYQETQYF
few,-,13,TRBJ1-2,TRBV12-3/TRBV12-4,TGTGCCGGCAGCCGTACGTGGGGTTATGGCTACACCTTC,CAGSRTWGYGYTF
few,TRBD1,14,TRBJ1-4,TRBV6-1,TGTGCCAGCAGCCACCAGGGACAGGCTGAAAAACTGTTTTTT,CASSHQGQAEKLFF
few,TRBD2,15,TRBJ2-1,TRBV28,TGTGCCAGCAGTTTGGGACTAGCGGGAGTCGATGAGCAGTTCTTC,CASSLGLAGVDEQFF
many,-,18,TRBJ1-5,TRBV12-3/TRBV12-4,TGTGCCAGCAGTTTAGTATTCGCGGCAAGTTATAGCAATCAGCCCCAGCATTTT,CASSLVFAASYSNQPQHF
many,-,17,TRBJ1-1,TRBV12-3/TRBV12-4,TGTGCCAGCAGTTTCCTTCAGGGCCAGGAGATTGGGAGAGAAGCTTTCTTT,CASSFLQGQEIGREAFF
-,-,17,TRBJ1-4,TRBV7-9,TGTGCCAGCAGCGTTCTTCGGGACACCGGAACTAATGAAAAACTGTTTTTT,CASSVLRDTGTNEKLFF
-,-,14,TRBJ2-7,TRBV27,TGTGCCAGCAGTCCCTTAAGGGGCCTCTACGAGCAGTACTTC,CASSPLRGLYEQYF
-,TRBD2,15,TRBJ2-2,TRBV7-3,TGTGCCAGCAGCTTAGACGGGAGGGCCACCGGGGAGCTGTTTTTT,CASSLDGRATGELFF
-,-,13,TRBJ2-5,TRBV20-1,TGCAGTGATCACGCCGGCCTCCATGAGACCCAGTACTTC,CSDHAGLHETQYF
few,TRBD2,14,TRBJ2-2,TRBV6-1,TGTGCCAGCACTGGGGGGGGGATCGGCGGGGAGCTGTTTTTT,CASTGGGIGGELFF
many,-,11,TRBJ1-1,TRBV7-9,TGTGCCAGCAGCTTAGTGCCAGAAGCTTTCTTT,CASSLVPEAFF
many,TRBD1,17,TRBJ1-2,TRBV6-5,TGTGCCAGCAGTTACTCGACCCCGGGACAGGGGAACTATGGCTACACCTTC,CASSYSTPGQGNYGYTF
many,TRBD1,13,TRBJ2-6,TRBV30,TGTGCCGTGGACAGGGCTGGGGCCAACGTCCTGACTTTC,CAVDRAGANVLTF
few,-,14,TRBJ2-7,TRBV6-1,TGTGCCAGCACCGCCCGGGCAGGGACGTACGAGCAGTACTTC,CASTARAGTYEQYF
-,TRBD1,13,TRBJ2-2,TRBV29-1,TGCAGTTCCCGGGACAGGGGCACCGGGGAGCTGTTTTTT,CSSRDRGTGELFF
many,TRBD2,16,TRBJ2-7,TRBV20-1,TGCAGTGCTAGGGACATGCTAGCGGGAGGATCCTACGAGCAGTACTTC,CSARDMLAGGSYEQYF
-,-,15,TRBJ1-5,TRBV28,TGTGCCAGCAGTTCACACACCGGCTCCAATCAGCCCCTGCATTTT,CASSSHTGSNQPLHF
many,-,14,TRBJ1-2,TRBV6-5,TGTGCCAGCAGTTACTCTTCGGCGAACTATGGCTACACCTTC,CASSYSSANYGYTF
many,TRBD1,13,TRBJ2-4,TRBV7-2,TGTGCCAGCAGCCCAGGGGGTGGAAACATTCAGTACTTC,CASSPGGGNIQYF
few,-,14,TRBJ2-7,TRBV5-1,TGCGCCAGCAGCTTGGCCCGGGGGTCCCACGAGCAGTACTTC,CASSLARGSHEQYF
-,-,15,TRBJ2-3,TRBV5-6,TGTGCCAGCAGCCTTGGGTTTAGAGACACAGATACGCAGTATTTT,CASSLGFRDTDTQYF
-,-,17,TRBJ1-5,TRBV5-1,TGCGCCAGCAGCCGATGGCCCGCTGGGGGTCGCAATCAGCCCCAGCATTTT,CASSRWPAGGRNQPQHF
few,-,12,TRBJ2-2,TRBV28,TGTGCCAGCAGTTTTCCTGACGGGGAGCTGTTTTTT,CASSFPDGELFF
many,TRBD2,14,TRBJ2-7,TRBV5-1,TGCGCCAGCAGCTTGGCGGGACTATTGTACGAGCAGTACTTC,CASSLAGLLYEQYF